This paragraph reports one T cell receptor beta chain. V lost 4 bases and J lost 3; bases outside the gene matches: 3. Per the germline V gene, CDR1 is SGHRS and CDR2 is YFSETQ. The CDR3 runs to 15 residues. This record comes from a study of blood T cell repertoires in COVID-19. Under the authors' procedure: Reference gene primers were amplified, and this amplification served to estimate nucleated cell counts. Clones were read by immunoSEQ multiplex PCR, and TCRdb kept only the in-frame ones, dropping some. Clonal size and the V and J genes are those of that table, whereas D and trimming came from the DNA. In the table there are roughly 230,000 clones, 80% to 85% of which are singletons.

The rearrangement joins TRBV5-1 to TRBJ2-1; TRBD1 agrees at 11 bases. This TCR was recovered from a man aged 45-65 years with active or convalescent COVID-19. Input material: peripheral blood. For the CDR3, the DNA is TGCGCCAGCAGCCAGGGACAGGGGGGCTACAATGAGCAGTTCTTC. It translates to CASSQGQGGYNEQFF.